Listed below are T cell receptor beta chains from one sample, sequenced in a study of blood T cell repertoires in COVID-19. The protocol was immunoSEQ multiplex PCR, while the TCRdb copy is restricted to in-frame clones and leaves out a portion. The table lists about 42,000 clones, 60% to 85% of them singletons. The sample was peripheral blood. The receptors were gathered from a man in his sixties or seventies with active or convalescent COVID-19. CDR3s include the opening cysteine and the closing phenylalanine or tryptophan. Each record gives: J gene, V gene, clone size, CDR3 protein. Some rows have no size entry. The others give once, few or many, or a class for an expanded clone.

>TRBJ1-1|TRBV6-5|many
CASTLSRAEAFF
>TRBJ2-3|TRBV28|.
CASQGSGDTQYF
>TRBJ2-1|TRBV7-3|.
CASSLYGAYNEQFF
>TRBJ2-3|TRBV19|.
CASSQSSGGSTDTQYF
>TRBJ1-5|TRBV6-5|.
CASSYAGAGNQPQHF
>TRBJ1-5|TRBV5-1|.
CASSADRDQPQHF
>TRBJ2-3|TRBV19|few
CASSQGARTDTQYF
>TRBJ2-3|TRBV2|.
CASSGLAGVDTQYF
>TRBJ2-1|TRBV2|.
CASRALAINEQFF
>TRBJ1-4|TRBV29-1|.
CSGAGLGEKLFF
>TRBJ2-1|TRBV20-1|.
CSASKPPEQFF
>TRBJ2-6|TRBV10-2|.
CASRAAGANVLTF
>TRBJ2-2|TRBV7-3|.
CASSLSTSGYTGELFF
>TRBJ2-1|TRBV19|.
CASSKSLAGAENEQFF
>TRBJ2-3|TRBV7-9|.
CASSPEGGKRDTQYF
>TRBJ1-2|TRBV5-1|once
CASSSSIVTGYGYTF
>TRBJ1-2|TRBV3-1/TRBV3-2|few
CASSTRQGPSYGYTF
>TRBJ2-5|TRBV7-9|medium-sized
CASSRAGTSETQYF
>TRBJ2-1|TRBV6-5|.
CASSYSIGMGSFF
>TRBJ2-7|TRBV6-1|.
CASSERGTEQYF
>TRBJ2-5|TRBV6-6|.
CASSQRREGETQYF
>TRBJ2-5|TRBV25-1|.
CASSKGGNVYQETQYF
>TRBJ2-5|TRBV2|few
CASSILAGGETQYF
>TRBJ1-1|TRBV21-1|.
CASSKSPSDRGTEAFF
>TRBJ1-2|TRBV6-5|once
CASSLLRAREGGYTF
>TRBJ2-2|TRBV30|few
CAWRGGGGPNTGELFF
>TRBJ1-4|TRBV5-1|.
CASSAGREGEKLFF
>TRBJ2-7|TRBV3-1/TRBV3-2|.
CASSQGGSEQYF
>TRBJ2-2|TRBV6-6|.
CASSRKLRTGGYTGELFF
>TRBJ1-2|TRBV5-1|few
CARQVFLNGYTF
>TRBJ1-2|TRBV6-5|.
CASRAQGGNYGYTF
>TRBJ2-1|TRBV12-3/TRBV12-4|once
CASSLYSYEQFF
>TRBJ1-5|TRBV5-6|once
CASSLGQRGEPQHF
>TRBJ2-7|TRBV5-4|.
CASSLYATGGQYF
>TRBJ2-3|TRBV30|.
CASTRDRVTDTQYF
>TRBJ2-7|TRBV28|.
CASSLMTYEQYF
>TRBJ2-1|TRBV2|.
CASSERGRGPLNEQFF
>TRBJ2-3|TRBV5-1|.
CASSFGLAGGDNTDTQYF
>TRBJ1-5|TRBV30|few
CAWSVRGNQPQHF
>TRBJ1-4|TRBV2|.
CASSSYLSGEKLFF
>TRBJ2-5|TRBV28|.
CASRTRIPETQYF
>TRBJ1-2|TRBV2|.
CASSERGGRSGYTF
>TRBJ1-5|TRBV3-1/TRBV3-2|.
CASSQRDQPQHF
>TRBJ2-2|TRBV5-1|.
CASSQDRESTGELFF
>TRBJ1-2|TRBV19|once
CASSSRTGHGYTF
>TRBJ1-6|TRBV6-6|.
CASNPGGIALDSPLHF
>TRBJ2-5|TRBV28|.
CASSLPEYRGETQYF
>TRBJ1-3|TRBV28|.
CASSLGTGNTIYF
>TRBJ1-6|TRBV10-3|.
CAIRGTGNSPLHF
>TRBJ1-2|TRBV24-1|.
CATSQTGPNYGYTF
>TRBJ1-5|TRBV14|.
CASSQQGDQPQHF
>TRBJ1-1|TRBV19|.
CAAGYARNTEAFF
>TRBJ2-3|TRBV5-1|.
CASSFSGESQYF
>TRBJ1-5|TRBV10-3|.
CAISDPQGAGQPQHF
>TRBJ2-2|TRBV4-2|.
CASSPLAGGPSGELFF